Included here is one T cell receptor beta chain sequence, with context. The entry originates in a study of shared clonotypes between healthy human individuals. CDR3 length: 14 amino acids. J was trimmed by 6 bases and V by 9 bases; bases with no gene match: 10. The germline CDR1 and CDR2 sequences are LNHDA and SQIVND (reference sequence). The protocol was immunoSEQ multiplex PCR, while the TCRdb copy is restricted to in-frame clones and leaves out a portion. The sample has roughly 1 million clones, about 75% seen once. Material for sequencing was memory CD4+ T cells sorted from blood. Subset specified: CD45RA-negative fraction. This clonotype originated in a man in his late teens or twenties in good health. The chain recombines TRBV19 with TRBJ2-7; 11 bases fit TRBD2. CDR3 protein: CASRITLAGAEQYF. The CDR3 coding sequence is TGTGCCAGCCGGATCACACTAGCGGGAGCCGAGCAGTACTTC.